Listed below are T cell receptor beta chains from one sample, sequenced in a study of T cell responses to AZD1222 COVID-19 vaccine. Libraries were prepared by immunoSEQ multiplex PCR; TCRdb keeps only in-frame clonotypes and omits some of them. The table has approximately 120,000 clones, less than 90% seen once. The specimen was peripheral blood, collected on day 0 of AZD1222 vaccination. Receptor source: an adult in good health. The CDR3 runs from the conserved cysteine through the conserved F or W.

v_gene	j_gene	CDR3aa
TRBV28	TRBJ1-2	CASSFWAGAIYGYTF
TRBV6-5	TRBJ1-1	CATLLRVDTEAFF
TRBV11-3	TRBJ2-7	CASSGDSYEQYF
TRBV2	TRBJ1-1	CAGVQNTEAFF
TRBV5-1	TRBJ2-7	CASSPGQELYEQYF
TRBV10-3	TRBJ1-6	CAIRGVGSPLHF
TRBV18	TRBJ2-5	CASSLGEQETQYF
TRBV21-1	TRBJ1-2	CASSKASGGGGYGYTF
TRBV12-2	TRBJ2-7	CASRDPAGRGEQYF
TRBV5-1	TRBJ2-3	CASSLEALNTDTQYF
TRBV25-1	TRBJ1-5	CASSPGGQSNQPQHF